This entry concerns a single T cell receptor (beta chain). The data originate from a study of blood T cell repertoires in COVID-19. V was cut by 1 base and J by 3 bases, with 12 bases left in between. The CDR3 totals 16 residues. Per the germline V gene, CDR1 is MDHEN and CDR2 is SYDVKM. Assay: immunoSEQ multiplex PCR; the TCRdb copy retains only in-frame clones and omits some. The repertoire holds under 200,000 clones, with about 81% as singletons. V gene TRBV28 combines with J gene TRBJ1-4; D not resolved. Sample: peripheral blood. The sequence came from a woman aged 55 to 70 with COVID-19, enrolled during active disease. The CDR3 region has the DNA TGTGCCAGCAGTTTATACCGGAGGGCAGCTAATGAAAAACTGTTTTTT. The encoded protein is CASSLYRRAANEKLFF.